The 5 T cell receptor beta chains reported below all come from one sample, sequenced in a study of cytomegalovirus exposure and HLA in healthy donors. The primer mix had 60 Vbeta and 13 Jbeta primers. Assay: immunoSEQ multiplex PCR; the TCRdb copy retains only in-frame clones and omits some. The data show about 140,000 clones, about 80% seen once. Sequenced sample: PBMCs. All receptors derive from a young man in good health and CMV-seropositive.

The CDR3 DNA follows: TGTGCCAGCAGTTTATTCATCTCCGGGAGGGCAAGGAATGAGCAGTTCTTC. Translated, it gives CASSLFISGRARNEQFF. This sequence joins TRBV28 and TRBJ2-1; TRBD2 agrees at 8 bases. In germline, CDR1 is MDHEN, CDR2 SYDVKM. The CDR3 covers 17 residues. V gave up 1 base and J gave up 7 bases; unmatched junction bases: 12. Complete variable domain (other parts from reference TRBV28 and TRBJ2-1): DVKVTQSSRYLVKRTGEKVFLECVQDMDHENMFWYRQDPGLGLRLIYFSYDVKMKEKGDIPEGYSVSREKKERFSLILESASTNQTSMYLCASSLFISGRARNEQFFGPGTRLTVL.

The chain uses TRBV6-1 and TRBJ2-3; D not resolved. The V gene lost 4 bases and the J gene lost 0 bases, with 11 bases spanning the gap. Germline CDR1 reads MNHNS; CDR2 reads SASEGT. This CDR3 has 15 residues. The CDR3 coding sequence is TGTGCCAGCAGTGGAATTTGGGCTAGCACAGATACGCAGTATTTT. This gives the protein CASSGIWASTDTQYF.

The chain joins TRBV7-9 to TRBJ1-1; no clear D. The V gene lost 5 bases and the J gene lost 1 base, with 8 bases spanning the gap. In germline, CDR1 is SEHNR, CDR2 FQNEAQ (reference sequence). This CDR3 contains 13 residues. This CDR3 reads CASSPLANTEAFF. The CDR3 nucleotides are TGTGCCAGCAGCCCTTTGGCGAACACTGAAGCTTTCTTT. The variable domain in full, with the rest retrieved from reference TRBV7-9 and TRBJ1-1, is DTGVSQNPRHKITKRGQNVTFRCDPISEHNRLYWYRQTLGQGPEFLTYFQNEAQLEKSRLLSDRFSAERPKGSFSTLEIQRTEQGDSAMYLCASSPLANTEAFFGQGTRLTVV.

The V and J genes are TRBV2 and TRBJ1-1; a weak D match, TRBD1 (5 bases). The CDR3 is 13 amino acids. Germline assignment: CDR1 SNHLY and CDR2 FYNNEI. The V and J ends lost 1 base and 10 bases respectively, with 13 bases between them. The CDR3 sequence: CASSEEWTMGAFF. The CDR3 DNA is TGTGCCAGCAGTGAAGAGTGGACAATGGGAGCTTTCTTT. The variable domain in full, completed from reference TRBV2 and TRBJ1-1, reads EPEVTQTPSHQVTQMGQEVILRCVPISNHLYFYWYRQILGQKVEFLVSFYNNEISEKSEIFDDQFSVERPDGSNFTLKIRSTKLEDSAMYFCASSEEWTMGAFFGQGTRLTVV.

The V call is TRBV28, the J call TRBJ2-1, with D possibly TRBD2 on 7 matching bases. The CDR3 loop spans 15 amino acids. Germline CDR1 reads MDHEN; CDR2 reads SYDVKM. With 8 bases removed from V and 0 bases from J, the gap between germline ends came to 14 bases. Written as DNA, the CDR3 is TGTGCCAGCCTGAGGGGGGGAAGCTCCTACAATGAGCAGTTCTTC. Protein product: CASLRGGSSYNEQFF.